This T cell receptor beta chain was obtained from a study of human T cells and chemical hapten exposure. This clonotype was observed a handful of times. Its antigen remains unknown. The library put unique molecular identifiers onto individual cDNA molecules. Using its own MiXCR run on the RACE reads, TCRdb lists one record per CDR3 protein. The sample has 150,000 to 200,000 distinct CDR3 sequences, just under 30% seen once; the top ten hold about 2.8%. The sample's time point: pre-sensitization, week 0. Treatment given: therapeutic diphenylcyclopropenone sensitization with weekly scalp DPC. V lost 3 bases to trimming and J lost 2 bases, with 10 bases between them. This CDR3 region has 13 residues. Germline V lookup: CDR1 SQVTM, CDR2 ANQGSEA. Findings and caveats of the study: Among TCRs, those above 1 in 1000 frequency were unaffected by DPC sensitization.

This TCR came from a woman in her twenties or thirties with alopecia areata. Some clones in this sample may be carry-over from other donors' samples. This chain connects TRBV29-1 to TRBJ2-5, with D unresolved. This sample comprised whole blood, obtained in connection with sensitization to the hapten diphenylcyclopropenone (DPC). Written as DNA, the CDR3 is TGCAGCGTTGATATCTGGGGACAAGAGACCCAGTACTTC. Protein sequence: CSVDIWGQETQYF.